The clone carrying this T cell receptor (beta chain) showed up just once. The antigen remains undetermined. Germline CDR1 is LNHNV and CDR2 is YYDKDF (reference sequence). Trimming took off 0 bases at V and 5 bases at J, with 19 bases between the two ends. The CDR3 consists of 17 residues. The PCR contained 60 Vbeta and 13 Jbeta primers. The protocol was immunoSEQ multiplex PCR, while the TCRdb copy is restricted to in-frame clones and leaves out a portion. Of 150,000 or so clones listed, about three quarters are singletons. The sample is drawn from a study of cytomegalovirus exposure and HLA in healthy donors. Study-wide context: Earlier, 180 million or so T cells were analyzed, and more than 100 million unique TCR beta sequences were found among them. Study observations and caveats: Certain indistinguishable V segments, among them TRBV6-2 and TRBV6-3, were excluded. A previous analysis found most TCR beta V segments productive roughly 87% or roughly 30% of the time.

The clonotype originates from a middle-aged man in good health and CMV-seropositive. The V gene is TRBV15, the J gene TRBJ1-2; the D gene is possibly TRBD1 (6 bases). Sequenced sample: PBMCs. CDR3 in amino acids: CATSRDIGQGQWYGYTF. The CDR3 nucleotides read TGTGCCACCAGCAGAGACATTGGGCAGGGGCAATGGTATGGCTACACCTTC.